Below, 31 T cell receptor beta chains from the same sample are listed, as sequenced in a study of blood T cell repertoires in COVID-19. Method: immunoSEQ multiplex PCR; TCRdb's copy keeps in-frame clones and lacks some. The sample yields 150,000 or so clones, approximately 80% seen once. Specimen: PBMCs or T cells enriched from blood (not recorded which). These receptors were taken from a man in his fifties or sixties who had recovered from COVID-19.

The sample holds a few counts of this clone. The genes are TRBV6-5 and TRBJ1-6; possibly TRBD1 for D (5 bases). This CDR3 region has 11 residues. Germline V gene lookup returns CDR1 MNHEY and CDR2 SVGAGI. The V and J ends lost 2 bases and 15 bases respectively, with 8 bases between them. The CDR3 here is CASSYQGNLHF. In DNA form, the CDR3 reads TGTGCCAGCAGTTACCAGGGCAACCTCCACTTT.

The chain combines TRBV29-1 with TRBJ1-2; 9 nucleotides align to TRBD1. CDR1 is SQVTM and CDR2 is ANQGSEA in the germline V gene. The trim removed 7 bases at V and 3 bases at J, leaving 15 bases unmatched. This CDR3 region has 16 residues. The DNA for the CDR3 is TGCAGCGCTCTACCGGGACAGGGTGTTCGGGACTATGGCTACACCTTC. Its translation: CSALPGQGVRDYGYTF.

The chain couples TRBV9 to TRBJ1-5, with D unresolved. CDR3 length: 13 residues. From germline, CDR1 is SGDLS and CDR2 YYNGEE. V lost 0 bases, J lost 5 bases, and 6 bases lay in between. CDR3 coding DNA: TGTGCCAGCAGCGTAGTAGGAGATCAGCCCCAGCATTTT. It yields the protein CASSVVGDQPQHF.

CDR3 in amino acids: CSVVVGGGGNQPQHF. The DNA of the CDR3 is TGCAGCGTTGTTGTAGGGGGGGGAGGCAATCAGCCCCAGCATTTT. The V gene is TRBV29-1, the J gene TRBJ1-5; D may be TRBD1 (6 bases). The CDR3 is 15 residues long. The germline CDR1 and CDR2 sequences are SQVTM and ANQGSEA. The germline V and J ends were trimmed by 4 bases and 2 bases, with 15 bases remaining between them.

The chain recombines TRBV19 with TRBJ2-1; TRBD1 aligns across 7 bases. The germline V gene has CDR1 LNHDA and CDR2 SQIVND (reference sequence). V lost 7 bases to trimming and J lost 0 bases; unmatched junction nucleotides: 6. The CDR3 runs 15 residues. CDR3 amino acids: CASTPDRSSYNEQFF. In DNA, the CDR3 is TGTGCCAGTACTCCGGACAGGAGCTCCTACAATGAGCAGTTCTTC.

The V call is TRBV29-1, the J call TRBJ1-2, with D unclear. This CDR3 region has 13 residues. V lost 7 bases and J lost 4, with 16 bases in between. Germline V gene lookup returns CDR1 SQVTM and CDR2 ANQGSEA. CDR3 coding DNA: TGCAGCGCCACCCTTACTACGTCCTATGGCTACACCTTC. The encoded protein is CSATLTTSYGYTF.

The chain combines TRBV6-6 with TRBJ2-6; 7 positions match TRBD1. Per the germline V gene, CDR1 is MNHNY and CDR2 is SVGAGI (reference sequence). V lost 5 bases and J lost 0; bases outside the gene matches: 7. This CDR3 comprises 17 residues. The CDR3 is CASSLAGGSSGANVLTF. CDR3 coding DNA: TGTGCCAGCAGTCTGGCAGGGGGTAGCTCTGGGGCCAACGTCCTGACTTTC.

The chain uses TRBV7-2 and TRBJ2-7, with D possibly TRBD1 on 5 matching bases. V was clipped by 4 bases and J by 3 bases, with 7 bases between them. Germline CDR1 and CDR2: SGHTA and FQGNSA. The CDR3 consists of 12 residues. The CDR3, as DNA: TGTGCCAGCAGCTCGCAGGGCTACGAGCAGTACTTC. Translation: CASSSQGYEQYF.

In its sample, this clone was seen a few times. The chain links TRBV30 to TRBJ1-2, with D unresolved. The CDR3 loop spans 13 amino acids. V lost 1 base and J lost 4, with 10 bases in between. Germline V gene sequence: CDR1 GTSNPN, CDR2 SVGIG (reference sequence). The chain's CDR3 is CAWSELAAYGYTF. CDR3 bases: TGTGCCTGGAGTGAGTTGGCCGCCTATGGCTACACCTTC. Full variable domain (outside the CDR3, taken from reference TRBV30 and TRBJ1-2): SQTIHQWPATLVQPVGSPLSLECTVEGTSNPNLYWYRQAAGRGLQLLFYSVGIGQISSEVPQNLSASRPQDRQFILSSKKLLLSDSGFYLCAWSELAAYGYTFGSGTRLTVV.

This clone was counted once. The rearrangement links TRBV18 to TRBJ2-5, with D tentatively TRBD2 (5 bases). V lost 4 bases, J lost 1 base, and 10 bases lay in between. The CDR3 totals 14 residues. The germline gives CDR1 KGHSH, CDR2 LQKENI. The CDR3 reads CASSRGSLQETQYF. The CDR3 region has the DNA TGTGCCAGCTCACGAGGGTCCCTCCAAGAGACCCAGTACTTC. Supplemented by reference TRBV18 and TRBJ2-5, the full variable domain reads NAGVMQNPRHLVRRRGQEARLRCSPMKGHSHVYWYRQLPEEGLKFMVYLQKENIIDESGMPKERFSAEFPKEGPSILRIQQVVRGDSAAYFCASSRGSLQETQYFGPGTRLLVL.

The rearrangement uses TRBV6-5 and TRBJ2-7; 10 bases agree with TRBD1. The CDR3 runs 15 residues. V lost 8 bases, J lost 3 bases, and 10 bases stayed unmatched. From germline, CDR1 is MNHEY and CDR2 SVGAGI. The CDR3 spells CASWQTGTGDYEQYF. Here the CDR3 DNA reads TGTGCCAGCTGGCAGACGGGGACAGGGGACTACGAGCAGTACTTC.

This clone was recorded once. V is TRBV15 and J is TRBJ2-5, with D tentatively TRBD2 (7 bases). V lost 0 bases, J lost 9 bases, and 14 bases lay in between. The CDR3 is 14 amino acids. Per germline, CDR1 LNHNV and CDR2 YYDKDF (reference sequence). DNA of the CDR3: TGTGCCACCAGCAGAGAGGGCGGGGGCAAGGCCCAGTACTTC. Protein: CATSREGGGKAQYF.

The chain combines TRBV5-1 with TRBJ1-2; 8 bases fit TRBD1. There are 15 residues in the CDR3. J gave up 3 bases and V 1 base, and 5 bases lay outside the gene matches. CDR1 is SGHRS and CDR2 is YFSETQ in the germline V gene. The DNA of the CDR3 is TGCGCCAGCAGCTTGTTAGGACAGGGAGACTATGGCTACACCTTC. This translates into CASSLLGQGDYGYTF.

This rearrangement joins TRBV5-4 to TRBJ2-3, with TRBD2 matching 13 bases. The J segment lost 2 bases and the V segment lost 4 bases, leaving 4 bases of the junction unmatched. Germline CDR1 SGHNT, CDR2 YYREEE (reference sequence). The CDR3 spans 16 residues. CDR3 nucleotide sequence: TGTGCCAGCAGCCCCGGGACTAGCGGGGTCACAGATACGCAGTATTTT. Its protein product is CASSPGTSGVTDTQYF.

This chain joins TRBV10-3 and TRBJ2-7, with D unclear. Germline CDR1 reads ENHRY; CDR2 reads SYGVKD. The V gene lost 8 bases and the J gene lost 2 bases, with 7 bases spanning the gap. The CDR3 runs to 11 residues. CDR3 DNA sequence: TGTGCCATCGTCCGGGCCTACGAGCAGTACTTC. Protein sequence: CAIVRAYEQYF.

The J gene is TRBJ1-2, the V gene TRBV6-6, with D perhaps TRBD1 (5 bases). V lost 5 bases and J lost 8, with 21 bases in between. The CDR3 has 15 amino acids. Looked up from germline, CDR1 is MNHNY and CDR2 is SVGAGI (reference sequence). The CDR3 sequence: CASSQVKQAPRGYTF. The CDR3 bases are TGTGCCAGCAGTCAAGTGAAACAGGCCCCTAGGGGCTACACCTTC.

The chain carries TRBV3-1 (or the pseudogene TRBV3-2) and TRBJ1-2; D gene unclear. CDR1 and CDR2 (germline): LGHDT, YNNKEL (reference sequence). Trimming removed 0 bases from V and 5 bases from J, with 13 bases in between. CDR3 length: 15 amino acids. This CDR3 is CASSQEGGGPYGYTF. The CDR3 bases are TGTGCCAGCAGCCAAGAAGGTGGAGGGCCATATGGCTACACCTTC.

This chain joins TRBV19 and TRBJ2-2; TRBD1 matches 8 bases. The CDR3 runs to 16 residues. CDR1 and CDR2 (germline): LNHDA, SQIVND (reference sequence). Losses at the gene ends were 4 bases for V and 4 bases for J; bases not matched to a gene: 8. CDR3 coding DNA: TGTGCCAGTAGTACCACAGGGGGTCGGGTCACCGGGGAGCTGTTTTTT. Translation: CASSTTGGRVTGELFF.

As DNA, the CDR3 is TGCGCCAGCAGAGGGACAGGTGGAACCGGGGAGCTGTTTTTT. It specifies CASRGTGGTGELFF. The rearrangement uses TRBV5-1 and TRBJ2-2; TRBD1 matches 8 bases. Germline V gives CDR1 SGHRS, CDR2 YFSETQ. The CDR3 is 14 residues long. With 5 bases clipped from V and 5 bases from J, the junction kept 5 bases outside the gene matches.

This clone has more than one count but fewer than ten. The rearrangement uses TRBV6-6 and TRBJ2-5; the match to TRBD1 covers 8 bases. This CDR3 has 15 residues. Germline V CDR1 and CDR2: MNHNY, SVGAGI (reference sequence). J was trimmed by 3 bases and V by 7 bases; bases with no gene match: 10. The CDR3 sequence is CASTPSDRVKETQYF. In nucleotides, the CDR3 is TGTGCCAGCACGCCGTCGGACAGGGTCAAAGAGACCCAGTACTTC.

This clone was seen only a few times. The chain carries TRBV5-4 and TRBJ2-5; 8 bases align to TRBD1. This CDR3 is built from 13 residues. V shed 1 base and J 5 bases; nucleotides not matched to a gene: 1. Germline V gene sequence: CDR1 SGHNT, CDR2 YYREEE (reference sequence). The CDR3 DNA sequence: TGTGCCAGCAGCTTGCAGGGGGCCGAGACCCAGTACTTC. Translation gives CASSLQGAETQYF. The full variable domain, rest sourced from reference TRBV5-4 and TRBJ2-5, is ETGVTQSPTHLIKTRGQQVTLRCSSQSGHNTVSWYQQALGQGPQFIFQYYREEENGRGNFPPRFSGLQFPNYSSELNVNALELDDSALYLCASSLQGAETQYFGPGTRLLVL.

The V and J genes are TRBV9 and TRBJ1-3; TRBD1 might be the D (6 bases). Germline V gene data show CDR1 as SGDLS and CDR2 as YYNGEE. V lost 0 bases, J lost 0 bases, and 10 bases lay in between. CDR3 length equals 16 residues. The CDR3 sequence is CASSVAQGRSGNTIYF. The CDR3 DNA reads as TGTGCCAGCAGCGTAGCTCAGGGGCGCTCTGGAAACACCATATATTTT.

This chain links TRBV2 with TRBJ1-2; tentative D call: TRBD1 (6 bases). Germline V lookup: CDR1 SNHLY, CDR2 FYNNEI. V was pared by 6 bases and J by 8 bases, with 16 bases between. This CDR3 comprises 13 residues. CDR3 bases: TGTGCCAGCAGCAGACTACAGGGACACGGCTACACCTTC. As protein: CASSRLQGHGYTF.

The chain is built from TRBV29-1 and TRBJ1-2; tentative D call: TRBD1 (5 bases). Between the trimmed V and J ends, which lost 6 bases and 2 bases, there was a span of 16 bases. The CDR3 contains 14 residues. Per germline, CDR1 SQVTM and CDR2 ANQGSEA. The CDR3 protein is CSVQKGGTNYGYTF. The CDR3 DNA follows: TGCAGCGTCCAAAAGGGAGGGACCAACTATGGCTACACCTTC.

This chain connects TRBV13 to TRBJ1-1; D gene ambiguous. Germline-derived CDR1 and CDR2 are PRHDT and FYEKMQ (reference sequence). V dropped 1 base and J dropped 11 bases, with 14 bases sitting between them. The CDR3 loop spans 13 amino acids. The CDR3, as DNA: TGTGCCAGCAGCTTAGCGGGAGCCGCTGTGGCTTTCTTT. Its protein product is CASSLAGAAVAFF.

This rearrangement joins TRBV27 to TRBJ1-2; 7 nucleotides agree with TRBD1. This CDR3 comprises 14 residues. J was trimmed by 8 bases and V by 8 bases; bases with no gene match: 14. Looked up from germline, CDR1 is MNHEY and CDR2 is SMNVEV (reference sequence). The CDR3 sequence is CASRALDRMRGYTF. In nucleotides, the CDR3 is TGTGCCAGCCGCGCCTTGGACAGGATGAGGGGCTACACCTTC.

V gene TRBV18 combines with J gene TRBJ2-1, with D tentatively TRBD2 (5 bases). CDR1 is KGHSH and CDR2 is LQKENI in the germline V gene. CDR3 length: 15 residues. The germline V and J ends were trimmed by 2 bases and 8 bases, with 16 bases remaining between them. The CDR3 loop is CASSPVSGSSDEQFF. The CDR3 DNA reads TGTGCCAGCTCACCAGTCTCGGGGTCTTCAGATGAGCAGTTCTTC. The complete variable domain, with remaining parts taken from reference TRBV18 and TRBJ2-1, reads NAGVMQNPRHLVRRRGQEARLRCSPMKGHSHVYWYRQLPEEGLKFMVYLQKENIIDESGMPKERFSAEFPKEGPSILRIQQVVRGDSAAYFCASSPVSGSSDEQFFGPGTRLTVL.

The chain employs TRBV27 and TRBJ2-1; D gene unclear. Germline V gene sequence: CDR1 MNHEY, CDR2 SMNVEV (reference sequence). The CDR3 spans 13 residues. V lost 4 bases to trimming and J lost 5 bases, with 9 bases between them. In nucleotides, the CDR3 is TGTGCCAGCAGTTATGGCGGCGACAATGAGCAGTTCTTC. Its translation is CASSYGGDNEQFF.

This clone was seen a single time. The CDR3 bases are TGTGCCAGCAGTTACCGCCAGGCAAACACTGAAGCTTTCTTT. Protein sequence: CASSYRQANTEAFF. The chain carries TRBV6-5 and TRBJ1-1; no firm D call. The V end lost 2 bases, the J end lost 2 bases, and 9 bases lay between the germline ends. Germline V CDR1 and CDR2: MNHEY, SVGAGI. This CDR3 contains 14 residues.

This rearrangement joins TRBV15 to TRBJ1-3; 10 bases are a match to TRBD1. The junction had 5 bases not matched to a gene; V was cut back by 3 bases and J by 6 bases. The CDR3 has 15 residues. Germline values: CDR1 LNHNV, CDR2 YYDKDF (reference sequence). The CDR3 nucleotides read TGTGCCACCAGCAGCCCCGGGACAGGGGAAAACACCATATATTTT. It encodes CATSSPGTGENTIYF.

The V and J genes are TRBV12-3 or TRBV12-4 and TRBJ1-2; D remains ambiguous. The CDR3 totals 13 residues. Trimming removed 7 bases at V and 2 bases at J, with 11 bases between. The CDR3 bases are TGTGCCAGCACCCCCAGTCAGAACTATGGCTACACCTTC. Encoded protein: CASTPSQNYGYTF.